This is a list of T cell receptor beta chains from one sample in a study of blood T cell repertoires in COVID-19. Clones were sequenced by immunoSEQ multiplex PCR, and TCRdb holds only the in-frame ones, with some missing. This sample has 300,000 to 450,000 clones, with approximately 89% found just once. The sample consisted of peripheral blood. These receptors originate from a woman younger than 45 with COVID-19, enrolled during active disease. The CDR3 runs from the conserved cysteine through the conserved F or W. Fields, in order: D gene, V gene, J gene, clone size, CDR3 protein, CDR3 DNA. D genes are given only for firm matches. Only some rows state a clone size, as once, few, many or a class for expanded clones.

>TRBD1|TRBV5-1|TRBJ2-2|-
CASSQTNRGRAGELFF
TGCGCCAGCAGCCAAACCAACAGGGGAAGGGCCGGGGAGCTGTTTTTT
>-|TRBV7-3|TRBJ1-4|-
CASTPVVSGANEKLFF
TGTGCCAGCACCCCCGTAGTTTCCGGGGCTAATGAAAAACTGTTTTTT
>-|TRBV3-1/TRBV3-2|TRBJ2-5|-
CASSQGRGETQYF
TGTGCCAGCAGCCAAGGGCGAGGTGAGACCCAGTACTTC
>-|TRBV7-3|TRBJ1-1|-
CASSRDRGTEAFF
TGTGCCAGCTCACGAGACCGGGGCACTGAAGCTTTCTTT
>TRBD1|TRBV7-9|TRBJ2-2|-
CASSADTGGVDTGELFF
TGTGCCAGCAGCGCAGATACAGGGGGCGTGGACACCGGGGAGCTGTTTTTT
>TRBD2|TRBV28|TRBJ2-7|-
CASSQGTSGRSVYF
TGTGCCAGCAGTCAGGGGACTAGCGGGAGATCCGTGTACTTC
>-|TRBV5-6|TRBJ2-2|-
CASSGLGSGELFF
TGTGCCAGCAGCGGACTGGGGTCCGGGGAGCTGTTTTTT
>TRBD1|TRBV7-3|TRBJ2-2|-
CASSLDRGQGGELFF
TGTGCCAGCAGCTTAGACAGGGGGCAAGGCGGGGAGCTGTTTTTT
>-|TRBV9|TRBJ2-1|-
CASSVDKGEQFF
TGTGCCAGCAGCGTAGATAAGGGGGAGCAGTTCTTC
>-|TRBV7-2|TRBJ1-1|-
CASSLGRGNTEAFF
TGTGCCAGCAGCTTAGGGAGGGGAAACACTGAAGCTTTCTTT
>TRBD2|TRBV5-1|TRBJ2-6|-
CASSVTSLISGANVLTF
TGCGCCAGCAGTGTGACTAGCCTTATCTCTGGGGCCAACGTCCTGACTTTC
>-|TRBV2|TRBJ2-3|-
CASSDWRGTDTQYF
TGTGCCAGCAGTGATTGGCGGGGCACAGATACGCAGTATTTT
>-|TRBV5-1|TRBJ1-1|-
CASSPPGTEAFF
TGCGCCAGCAGCCCCCCCGGCACTGAAGCTTTCTTT
>TRBD1|TRBV5-6|TRBJ2-5|-
CASSEDRGLLETQYF
TGTGCCAGCAGTGAGGACAGGGGATTATTGGAGACCCAGTACTTC
>TRBD2|TRBV24-1|TRBJ2-1|-
CATSGTSGSSYNEQFF
TGTGCCACCAGTGGGACTAGCGGGAGCTCCTACAATGAGCAGTTCTTC
>-|TRBV6-5|TRBJ2-5|-
CASSYTDRGETQYF
TGTGCCAGCAGTTACACGGACCGAGGGGAGACCCAGTACTTC
>-|TRBV6-5|TRBJ2-3|-
CASRGGHTQYF
TGTGCCAGCAGGGGAGGACATACGCAGTATTTT
>TRBD2|TRBV24-1|TRBJ2-3|once
CATSDWGGRQDTQYF
TGTGCCACCAGTGATTGGGGCGGGAGGCAAGATACGCAGTATTTT
>TRBD1|TRBV7-9|TRBJ1-2|once
CASSFGQGNYGYTF
TGTGCCAGCAGCTTCGGACAGGGGAACTATGGCTACACCTTC
>-|TRBV15|TRBJ2-7|-
CATSRDLDSYEQYF
TGTGCCACCAGCAGAGATTTGGACAGTTACGAGCAGTACTTC
>-|TRBV7-9|TRBJ2-2|-
CASTLLGGGTGELFF
TGTGCCAGCACCTTACTCGGCGGAGGCACCGGGGAGCTGTTTTTT
>-|TRBV28|TRBJ1-1|-
CASSLLGGVGQNTEAFF
TGTGCCAGCAGTTTATTGGGCGGAGTGGGACAGAACACTGAAGCTTTCTTT
>-|TRBV19|TRBJ2-7|few
CASTPETSSYEQYF
TGTGCCAGTACCCCTGAGACATCGTCCTACGAGCAGTACTTC
>TRBD1|TRBV19|TRBJ2-3|-
CASNQDRITDTQYF
TGTGCCAGTAACCAGGACAGGATCACAGATACGCAGTATTTT
>TRBD2|TRBV10-1|TRBJ2-3|-
CASSDSGTKPKASTDTQYF
TGCGCCAGCAGTGACTCCGGGACTAAACCTAAAGCATCTACAGATACGCAGTATTTT
>TRBD1|TRBV15|TRBJ1-5|-
CATRPDRGNQPQHF
TGTGCCACCAGACCGGACAGGGGAAATCAGCCCCAGCATTTT
>TRBD1|TRBV6-4|TRBJ2-7|-
CASIPPGQGAFEQYF
TGTGCCAGCATCCCCCCCGGACAGGGGGCGTTCGAGCAGTACTTC
>TRBD2|TRBV4-1|TRBJ2-5|once
CASSKTSGAYQETQYF
TGCGCCAGCAGCAAGACTAGCGGGGCGTACCAAGAGACCCAGTACTTC
>TRBD2|TRBV5-6|TRBJ2-7|once
CASSFGSGSYEQYF
TGTGCCAGCAGCTTTGGTAGCGGGAGCTACGAGCAGTACTTC
>-|TRBV6-1|TRBJ1-1|-
CASSEADRFSLMNTEAFF
TGTGCCAGCAGTGAAGCTGACAGATTTTCATTAATGAACACTGAAGCTTTCTTT
>TRBD1|TRBV12-3/TRBV12-4|TRBJ1-1|-
CASSLRGPTEAFF
TGTGCCAGCAGTTTGAGGGGGCCCACTGAAGCTTTCTTT
>-|TRBV7-9|TRBJ2-7|-
CASSPQSGGNSYEQYF
TGTGCCAGCAGCCCCCAGTCAGGGGGGAACTCCTACGAGCAGTACTTC
>TRBD2|TRBV25-1|TRBJ2-1|-
CASSELGGDEQFF
TGTGCCAGCAGTGAATTGGGGGGGGATGAGCAGTTCTTC
>TRBD2|TRBV9|TRBJ2-7|-
CASSPRSGRGTYEQYF
TGTGCCAGCAGCCCCCGGAGCGGGAGGGGCACCTACGAGCAGTACTTC
>TRBD1|TRBV5-4|TRBJ2-7|-
CASSLSSGTAYEQYF
TGTGCCAGCAGCTTGAGTTCCGGGACAGCCTACGAGCAGTACTTC
>-|TRBV6-6|TRBJ1-2|-
CASSHPGKEGGYTF
TGTGCCAGCAGCCACCCGGGCAAGGAGGGGGGCTACACCTTC
>TRBD1|TRBV4-2|TRBJ1-2|-
CASSQSRDRSGYTF
TGTGCCAGCAGCCAATCCCGGGACAGGTCTGGCTACACCTTC